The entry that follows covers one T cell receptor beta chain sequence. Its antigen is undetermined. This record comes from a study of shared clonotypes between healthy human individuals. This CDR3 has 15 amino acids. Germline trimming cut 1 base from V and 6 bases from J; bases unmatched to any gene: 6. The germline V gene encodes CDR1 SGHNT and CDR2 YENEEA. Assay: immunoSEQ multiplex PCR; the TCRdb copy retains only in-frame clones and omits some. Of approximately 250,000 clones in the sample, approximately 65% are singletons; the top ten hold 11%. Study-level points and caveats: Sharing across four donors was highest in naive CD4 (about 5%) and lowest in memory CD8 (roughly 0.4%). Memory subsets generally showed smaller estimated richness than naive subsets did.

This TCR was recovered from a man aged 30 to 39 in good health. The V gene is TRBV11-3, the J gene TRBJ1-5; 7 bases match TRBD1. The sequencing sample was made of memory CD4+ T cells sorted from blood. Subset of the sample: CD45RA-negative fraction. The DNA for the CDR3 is TGTGCCAGCAGCTTAGCAGGGGGAGTAAGTCAGCCCCAGCATTTT. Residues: CASSLAGGVSQPQHF.